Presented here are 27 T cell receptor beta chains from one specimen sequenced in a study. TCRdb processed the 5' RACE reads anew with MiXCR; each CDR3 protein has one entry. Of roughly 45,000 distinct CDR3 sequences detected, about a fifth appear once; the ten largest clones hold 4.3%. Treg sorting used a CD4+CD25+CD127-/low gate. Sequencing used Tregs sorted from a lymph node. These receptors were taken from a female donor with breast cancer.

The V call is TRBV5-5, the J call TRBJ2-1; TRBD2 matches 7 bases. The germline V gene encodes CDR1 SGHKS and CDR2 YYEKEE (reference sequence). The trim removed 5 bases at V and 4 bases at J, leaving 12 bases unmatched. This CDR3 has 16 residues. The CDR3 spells CASRESSGSNYNEQFF. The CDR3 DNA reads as TGTGCCAGCAGGGAGTCTAGCGGTTCCAATTACAATGAGCAGTTCTTC.

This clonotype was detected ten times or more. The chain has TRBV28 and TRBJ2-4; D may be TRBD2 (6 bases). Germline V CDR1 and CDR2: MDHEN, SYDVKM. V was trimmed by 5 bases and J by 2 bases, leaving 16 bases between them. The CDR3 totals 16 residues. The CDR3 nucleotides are TGTGCCAGCAGTCCTCCTGGGAGGAACCCCAAAAACATTCAGTACTTC. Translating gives CASSPPGRNPKNIQYF.

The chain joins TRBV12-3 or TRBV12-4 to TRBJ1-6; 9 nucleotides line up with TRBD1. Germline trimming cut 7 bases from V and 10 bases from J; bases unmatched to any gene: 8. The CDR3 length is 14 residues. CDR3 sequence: CASTLTGGESPLHF. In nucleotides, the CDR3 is TGTGCCAGCACCTTGACAGGGGGAGAGTCACCCCTCCACTTT.

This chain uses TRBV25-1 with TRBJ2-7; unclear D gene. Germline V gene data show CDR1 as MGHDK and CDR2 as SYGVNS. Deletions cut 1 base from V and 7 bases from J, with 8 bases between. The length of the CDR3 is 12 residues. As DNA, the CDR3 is TGTGCCAGCAGTGAATTCACCGGGGAGCAGTACTTC. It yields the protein CASSEFTGEQYF.

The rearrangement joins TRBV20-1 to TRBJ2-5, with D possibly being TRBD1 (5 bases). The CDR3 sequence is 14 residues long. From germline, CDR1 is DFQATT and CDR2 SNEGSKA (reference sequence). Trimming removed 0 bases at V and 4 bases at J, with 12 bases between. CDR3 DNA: TGCAGTGCTAGAGATCCGCGCCAGGGAGAGACCCAGTACTTC. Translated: CSARDPRQGETQYF.

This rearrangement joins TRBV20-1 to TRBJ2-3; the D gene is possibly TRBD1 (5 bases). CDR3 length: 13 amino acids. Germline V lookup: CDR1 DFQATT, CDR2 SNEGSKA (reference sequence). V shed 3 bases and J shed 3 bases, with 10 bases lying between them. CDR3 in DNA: TGCAGTGCTAGTCCAGGGCCAACAGATACGCAGTATTTT. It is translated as CSASPGPTDTQYF.

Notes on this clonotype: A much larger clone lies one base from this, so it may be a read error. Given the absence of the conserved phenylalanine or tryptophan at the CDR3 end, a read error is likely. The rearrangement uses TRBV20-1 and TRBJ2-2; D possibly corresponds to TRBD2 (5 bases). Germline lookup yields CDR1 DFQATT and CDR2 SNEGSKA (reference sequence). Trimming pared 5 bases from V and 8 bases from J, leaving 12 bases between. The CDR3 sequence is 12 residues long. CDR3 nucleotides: TGCAGTGCTCCTTTTGGCGGGGGGGAGCTGTTTCTT. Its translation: CSAPFGGGELFL.

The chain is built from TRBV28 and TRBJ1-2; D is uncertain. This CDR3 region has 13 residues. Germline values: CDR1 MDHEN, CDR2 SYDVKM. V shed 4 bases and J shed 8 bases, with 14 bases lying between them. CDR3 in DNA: TGTGCCAGCAGTTGGAACGGCGCTTACGGCTACACCTTC. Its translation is CASSWNGAYGYTF.

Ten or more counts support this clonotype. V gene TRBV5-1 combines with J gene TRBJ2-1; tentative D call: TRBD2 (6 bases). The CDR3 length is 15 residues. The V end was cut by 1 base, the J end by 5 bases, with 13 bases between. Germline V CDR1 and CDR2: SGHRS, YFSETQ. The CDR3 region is CASSLLEGANNEQFF. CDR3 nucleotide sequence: TGCGCCAGCAGCTTGTTGGAGGGAGCGAACAATGAGCAGTTCTTC. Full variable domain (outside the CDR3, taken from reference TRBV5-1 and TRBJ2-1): KAGVTQTPRYLIKTRGQQVTLSCSPISGHRSVSWYQQTPGQGLQFLFEYFSETQRNKGNFPGRFSGRQFSNSRSEMNVSTLELGDSALYLCASSLLEGANNEQFFGPGTRLTVL.

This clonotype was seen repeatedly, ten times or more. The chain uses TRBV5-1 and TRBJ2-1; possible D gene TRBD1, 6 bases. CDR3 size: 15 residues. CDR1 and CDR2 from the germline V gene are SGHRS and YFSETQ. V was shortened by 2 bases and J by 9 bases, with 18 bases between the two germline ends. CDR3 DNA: TGCGCCAGCAGCTTTGGGGGCGAAGTGGTGGGTGAGCAGTTCTTC. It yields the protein CASSFGGEVVGEQFF. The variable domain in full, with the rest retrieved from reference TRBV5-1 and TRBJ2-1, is KAGVTQTPRYLIKTRGQQVTLSCSPISGHRSVSWYQQTPGQGLQFLFEYFSETQRNKGNFPGRFSGRQFSNSRSEMNVSTLELGDSALYLCASSFGGEVVGEQFFGPGTRLTVL.

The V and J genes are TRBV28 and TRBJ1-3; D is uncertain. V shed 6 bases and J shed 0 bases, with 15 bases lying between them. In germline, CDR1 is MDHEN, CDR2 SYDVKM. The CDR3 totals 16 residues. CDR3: CASRAIEGTSGNTIYF. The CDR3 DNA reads TGTGCCAGCAGGGCAATAGAGGGAACCTCTGGAAACACCATATATTTT.

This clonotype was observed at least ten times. CDR3 in amino acids: CASSPSGGRSDTQYF. CDR3 nucleotide sequence: TGTGCCAGCAGCCCCAGTGGCGGGAGGTCAGATACGCAGTATTTT. The genes are TRBV12-3 or TRBV12-4 and TRBJ2-3, with 8 bases matching TRBD2. The ends lost 6 bases at V and 4 bases at J; junction bases unmatched: 9. This CDR3 region has 15 residues.

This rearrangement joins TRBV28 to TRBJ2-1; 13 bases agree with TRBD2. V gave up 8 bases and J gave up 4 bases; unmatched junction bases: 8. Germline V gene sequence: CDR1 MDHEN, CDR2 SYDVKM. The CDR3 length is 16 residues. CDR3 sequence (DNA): TGTGCCAGCGGGGCGGGACTAGCGGGGCTTTACAATGAGCAGTTCTTC. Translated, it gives CASGAGLAGLYNEQFF.

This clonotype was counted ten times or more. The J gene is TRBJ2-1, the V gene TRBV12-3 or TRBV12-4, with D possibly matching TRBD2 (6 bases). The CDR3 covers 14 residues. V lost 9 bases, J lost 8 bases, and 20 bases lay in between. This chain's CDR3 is CASSGLRATDEQFF. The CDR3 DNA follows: TGTGCCAGTAGCGGACTTAGAGCGACCGATGAGCAGTTCTTC.

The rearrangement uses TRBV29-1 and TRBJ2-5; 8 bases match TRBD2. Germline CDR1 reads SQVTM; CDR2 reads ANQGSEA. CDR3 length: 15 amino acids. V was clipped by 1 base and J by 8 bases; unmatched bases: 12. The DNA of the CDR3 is TGCAGCGTTGAAGGCCTAGCGGGTACCCACGGAACCCAGTACTTC. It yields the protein CSVEGLAGTHGTQYF.

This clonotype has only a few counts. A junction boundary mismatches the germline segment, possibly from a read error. The CDR3 coding sequence is TGTGCCGGCAGCTTACGGGACACTTACAATGAGCAGTTCTTC. Translated, it gives CAGSLRDTYNEQFF. The genes are TRBV11-2 and TRBJ2-1; possibly TRBD1 for D (6 bases). This CDR3 region has 14 residues. Germline CDR1 is SGHAT and CDR2 is FQNNGV.

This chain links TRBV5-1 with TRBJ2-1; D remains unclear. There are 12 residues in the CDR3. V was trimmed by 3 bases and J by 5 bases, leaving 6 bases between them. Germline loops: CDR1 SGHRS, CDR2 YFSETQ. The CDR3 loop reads CASSSGDNEQFF. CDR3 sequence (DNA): TGCGCCAGCAGCTCGGGCGACAATGAGCAGTTCTTC.

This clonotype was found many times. The DNA of the CDR3 is TGTGCCAGCAGCCCGACCCCCACCACTGAAGCTTTCTTT. Its protein is CASSPTPTTEAFF. The V and J genes are TRBV11-2 and TRBJ1-1; D unresolved. The V and J ends lost 5 bases and 4 bases respectively, with 11 bases between them. Germline V CDR1 and CDR2: SGHAT, FQNNGV. The CDR3 extends over 13 amino acids.

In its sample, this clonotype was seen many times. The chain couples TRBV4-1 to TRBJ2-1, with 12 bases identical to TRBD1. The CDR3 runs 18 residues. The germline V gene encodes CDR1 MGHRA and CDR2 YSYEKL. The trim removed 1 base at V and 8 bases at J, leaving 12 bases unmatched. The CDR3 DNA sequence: TGCGCCAGCAGCCAAGGCCTCCGGGACAGGGGGCCTTTGGATGAGCAGTTCTTC. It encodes CASSQGLRDRGPLDEQFF.

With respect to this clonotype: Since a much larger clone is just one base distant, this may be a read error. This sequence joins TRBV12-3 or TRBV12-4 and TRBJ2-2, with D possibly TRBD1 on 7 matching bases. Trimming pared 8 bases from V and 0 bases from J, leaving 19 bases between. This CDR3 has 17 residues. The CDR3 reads CASGLRQGGANTGELFF. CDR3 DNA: TGTGCCAGCGGATTAAGGCAGGGGGGTGCGAACACCGGGGAGCTGTTTTTT.

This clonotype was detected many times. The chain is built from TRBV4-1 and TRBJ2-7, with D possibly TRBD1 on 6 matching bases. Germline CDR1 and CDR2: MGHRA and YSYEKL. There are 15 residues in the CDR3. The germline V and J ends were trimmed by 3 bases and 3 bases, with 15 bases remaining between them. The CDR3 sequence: CASSHGTSEVYEQYF. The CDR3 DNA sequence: TGCGCCAGCAGCCACGGGACATCGGAGGTCTACGAGCAGTACTTC.

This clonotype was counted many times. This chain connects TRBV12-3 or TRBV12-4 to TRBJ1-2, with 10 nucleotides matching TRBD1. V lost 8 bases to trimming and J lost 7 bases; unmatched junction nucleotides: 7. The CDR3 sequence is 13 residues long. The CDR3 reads CASASGTGVGYTF. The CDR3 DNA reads TGTGCCAGCGCCTCCGGGACAGGGGTTGGCTACACCTTC.

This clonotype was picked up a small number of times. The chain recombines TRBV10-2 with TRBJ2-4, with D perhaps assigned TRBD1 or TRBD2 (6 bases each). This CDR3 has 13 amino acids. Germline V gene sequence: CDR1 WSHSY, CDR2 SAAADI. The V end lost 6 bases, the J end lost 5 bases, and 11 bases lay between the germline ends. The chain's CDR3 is CASRRGDQNIQYF. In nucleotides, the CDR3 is TGCGCCAGCAGGAGGGGGGACCAAAACATTCAGTACTTC.

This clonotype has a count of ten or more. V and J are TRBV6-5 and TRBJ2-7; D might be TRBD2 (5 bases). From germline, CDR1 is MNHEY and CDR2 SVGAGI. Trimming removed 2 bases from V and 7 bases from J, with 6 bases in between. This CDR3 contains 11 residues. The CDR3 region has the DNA TGTGCCAGCAGTTACGGCGGGGAGCAGTACTTC. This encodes CASSYGGEQYF.

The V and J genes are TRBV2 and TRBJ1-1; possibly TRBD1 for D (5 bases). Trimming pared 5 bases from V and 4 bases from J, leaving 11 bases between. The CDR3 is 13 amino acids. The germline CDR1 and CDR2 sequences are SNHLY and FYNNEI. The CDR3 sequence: CASSLAGGTEAFF. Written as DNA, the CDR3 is TGTGCCAGCAGTCTCGCGGGGGGCACTGAAGCTTTCTTT.

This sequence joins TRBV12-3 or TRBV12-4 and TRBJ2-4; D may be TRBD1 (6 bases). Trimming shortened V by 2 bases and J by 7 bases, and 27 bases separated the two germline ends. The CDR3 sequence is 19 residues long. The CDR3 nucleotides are TGTGCCAGCAGTTTAATTCTGCTCATGGTAGGACAGCTCGGGAACATTCAGTACTTC. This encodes CASSLILLMVGQLGNIQYF.

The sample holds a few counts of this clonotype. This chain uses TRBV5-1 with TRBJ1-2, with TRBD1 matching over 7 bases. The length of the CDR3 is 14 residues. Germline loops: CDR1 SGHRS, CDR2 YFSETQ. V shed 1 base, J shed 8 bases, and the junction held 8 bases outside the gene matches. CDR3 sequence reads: CASSLTLTGEGYTF. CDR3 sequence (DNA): TGCGCCAGCAGCTTGACCCTCACAGGGGAGGGCTACACCTTC.